This T cell receptor (beta chain) stems from a study of cytomegalovirus exposure and HLA in healthy donors. From germline, CDR1 is LNHNV and CDR2 YYDKDF (reference sequence). This CDR3 spans 16 amino acids. V was clipped by 1 base and J by 5 bases; unmatched bases: 6. General study points: It was taken for granted in presence/absence analyses that sequencing depth across donors was roughly uniform. Specificity of a few CMV-associated chains for CMV antigens was verified in vitro.

This clone was observed a few times. Its cognate antigen is unknown. Amplification used 60 Vbeta primers and 13 Jbeta primers. Per the authors' pipeline: The count from a later analysis was 60 million to 85 million unique TCR beta chains, 9 million to 12 million of them shared. TCRdb's copy holds only in-frame clones and misses some; the assay was immunoSEQ multiplex PCR. The V and J calls and the clone size are those of that table, but D and trimming were determined from the DNA. Of 100,000 to 150,000 clones listed, around 80% are singletons. What was sequenced was PBMCs. This receptor was taken from a woman between 50 and 59 years old in good health and CMV-seronegative. This chain connects TRBV15 to TRBJ1-5; 9 bases are a match to TRBD1. The CDR3: CATSRARTGDYQPQHF. In DNA form, the CDR3 reads TGTGCCACCAGCAGAGCTAGGACAGGGGACTATCAGCCCCAGCATTTT.